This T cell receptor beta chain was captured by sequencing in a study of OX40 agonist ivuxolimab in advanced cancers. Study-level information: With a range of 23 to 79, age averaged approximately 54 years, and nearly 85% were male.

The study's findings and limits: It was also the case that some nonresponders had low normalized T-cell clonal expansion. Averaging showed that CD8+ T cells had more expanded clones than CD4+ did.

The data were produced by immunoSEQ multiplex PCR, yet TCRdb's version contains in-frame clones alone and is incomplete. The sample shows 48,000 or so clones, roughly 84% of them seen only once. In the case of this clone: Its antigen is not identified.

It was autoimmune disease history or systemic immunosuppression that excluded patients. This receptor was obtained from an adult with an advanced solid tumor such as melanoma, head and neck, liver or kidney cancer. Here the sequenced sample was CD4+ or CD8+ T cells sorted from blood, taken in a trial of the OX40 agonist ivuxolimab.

The CDR3 coding sequence is TGTGCCAGCAGCTCCCGGGACGGTTTCAATGAGCAGTTCTTC. It codes for CASSSRDGFNEQFF. The chain combines TRBV11-3 with TRBJ2-1; D tentatively reads TRBD1 or TRBD2 (5 bases each). The CDR3 spans 14 residues. Germline V gene sequence: CDR1 SGHNT, CDR2 YENEEA. With 4 bases removed from V and 6 bases from J, the gap between germline ends came to 13 bases.